Below are 27 T cell receptor beta chains sequenced from a single sample in a study of cytomegalovirus exposure and HLA in healthy donors. The PCR contained 60 Vbeta and 13 Jbeta primers. This table comes from immunoSEQ multiplex PCR, and its TCRdb copy is limited to in-frame clones, with some not included. This sample yields some 100,000 clones, of which about two thirds are seen a single time; about 5.7% belongs to the top ten. Specimen: PBMCs. All receptors come from a woman in her 70s in good health and CMV-seropositive.

The V call is TRBV5-1, the J call TRBJ1-2; no clear D gene. Trimming took 0 bases from V and 8 from J, leaving 14 bases between them. CDR1 and CDR2 (germline): SGHRS, YFSETQ. This CDR3 is built from 14 residues. The CDR3 here is CASSLARESGGYTF. CDR3 DNA sequence: TGCGCCAGCAGCTTGGCGAGGGAGTCGGGCGGCTACACCTTC.

The chain couples TRBV19 to TRBJ2-2; TRBD1 might be the D (6 bases). The CDR3 is 14 residues long. Germline V CDR1 and CDR2: LNHDA, SQIVND (reference sequence). Trimming cost V 7 bases and J 7 bases, with 16 bases left between them. For the CDR3, the DNA is TGTGCCAGTATACGGCAGGGGATGAGCGGGGAGCTGTTTTTT. Translation gives CASIRQGMSGELFF. Filled out from reference TRBV19 and TRBJ2-2, the complete variable domain reads DGGITQSPKYLFRKEGQNVTLSCEQNLNHDAMYWYRQDPGQGLRLIYYSQIVNDFQKGDIAEGYSVSREKKESFPLTVTSAQKNPTAFYLCASIRQGMSGELFFGEGSRLTVL.

This chain uses TRBV7-2 with TRBJ2-5; D is possibly TRBD2 (5 bases). The CDR3 length is 15 residues. V lost 5 bases and J lost 3, with 16 bases in between. The germline V gene encodes CDR1 SGHTA and CDR2 FQGNSA. The CDR3 sequence: CASSQSRTRKETQYF. The CDR3 bases are TGTGCCAGCAGCCAAAGCAGGACTCGAAAAGAGACCCAGTACTTC.

The chain joins TRBV9 to TRBJ2-3, with 7 positions matching TRBD1. Germline V gives CDR1 SGDLS, CDR2 YYNGEE. This CDR3 is built from 15 residues. V lost 3 bases to trimming and J lost 1 base; unmatched junction nucleotides: 5. The CDR3 loop is CASSAWDRGTDTQYF. The CDR3 nucleotides are TGTGCCAGCAGCGCCTGGGACAGAGGCACAGATACGCAGTATTTT.

This clone was seen just once. The rearrangement links TRBV6-5 to TRBJ1-5; unclear D gene. V was pared by 6 bases and J by 1 base, with 10 bases between. The CDR3 sequence is 14 residues long. CDR1 and CDR2 from the germline V gene are MNHEY and SVGAGI. CDR3 sequence: CASRRLGSNQPQHF. Here the CDR3 DNA reads TGTGCCAGCAGAAGACTAGGGAGCAATCAGCCCCAGCATTTT.

This clone was counted once. The chain carries TRBV7-9 and TRBJ2-1; TRBD2 matches at 10 bases. There are 15 residues in the CDR3. Germline-derived CDR1 and CDR2 are SEHNR and FQNEAQ (reference sequence). Losses at the gene ends were 7 bases for V and 0 bases for J; bases not matched to a gene: 3. The CDR3 is CASILAGDSYNEQFF. In DNA form, the CDR3 reads TGTGCCAGCATTCTAGCGGGGGACTCCTACAATGAGCAGTTCTTC. The full variable domain, with the rest looked up from reference TRBV7-9 and TRBJ2-1, is DTGVSQNPRHKITKRGQNVTFRCDPISEHNRLYWYRQTLGQGPEFLTYFQNEAQLEKSRLLSDRFSAERPKGSFSTLEIQRTEQGDSAMYLCASILAGDSYNEQFFGPGTRLTVL.

The genes are TRBV6-5 and TRBJ2-5; 12 bases fit TRBD1. In germline, CDR1 is MNHEY, CDR2 SVGAGI. The CDR3 contains 16 residues. Trimming at V came to 1 base and at J to 5 bases, leaving 5 bases not matched to a gene. The DNA of the CDR3 is TGTGCCAGCAGTTACTTTGGGACAGGGGGCGGGGAGACCCAGTACTTC. Amino acids: CASSYFGTGGGETQYF.

This clone was detected a few times. V and J are TRBV2 and TRBJ2-7, with 8 positions matching TRBD1. Per germline, CDR1 SNHLY and CDR2 FYNNEI. The CDR3 is made up of 12 amino acids. V dropped 6 bases and J dropped 5; count of bases not matched to a gene: 3. This CDR3 reads CASSPGGNEQYF. The CDR3 region has the DNA TGTGCCAGCAGCCCAGGGGGCAACGAGCAGTACTTC.

The V gene is TRBV19, the J gene TRBJ2-3; 15 nucleotides line up with TRBD2. With V trimmed by 5 bases and J by 4 bases, 4 bases remained unmatched. CDR1 is LNHDA, CDR2 SQIVND, per germline (reference sequence). This CDR3 is built from 16 residues. Written as DNA, the CDR3 is TGTGCCAGTAGTTTGGGACTAGCGGGGGGTTCAGATACGCAGTATTTT. It encodes CASSLGLAGGSDTQYF.

The chain links TRBV10-3 to TRBJ2-3; D not certain. The V gene's germline CDR1 is ENHRY and CDR2 SYGVKD. The V gene lost 0 bases and the J gene lost 6 bases, with 4 bases spanning the gap. The CDR3 spans 12 residues. Here the CDR3 reads CAISESEDTQYF. Written as DNA, the CDR3 is TGTGCCATCAGTGAGTCTGAGGATACGCAGTATTTT.

The CDR3 sequence is CAWSRDRGYEQYF. CDR3 sequence (DNA): TGTGCCTGGAGCCGGGACAGGGGCTACGAGCAGTACTTC. This chain links TRBV30 with TRBJ2-7; TRBD1 matches 10 bases. V lost 3 bases and J lost 3; bases outside the gene matches: 2. The germline CDR1 and CDR2 sequences are GTSNPN and SVGIG (reference sequence). CDR3 length equals 13 residues.

This chain uses TRBV7-8 with TRBJ1-2, with a weak D call TRBD1 (5 bases). The CDR3 has 14 amino acids. Germline V gene lookup returns CDR1 SGHVS and CDR2 FQNEAQ. With 1 base removed from V and 4 bases from J, the gap between germline ends came to 10 bases. The CDR3 sequence: CASSLEGRAYGYTF. The CDR3 DNA is TGTGCCAGCAGCTTAGAGGGCAGGGCCTATGGCTACACCTTC.

V is TRBV29-1 and J is TRBJ1-2; D perhaps matches TRBD1 (6 bases). The CDR3 is made up of 14 amino acids. Trimming cost V 5 bases and J 7 bases, with 20 bases left between them. Germline V gene data show CDR1 as SQVTM and CDR2 as ANQGSEA. The CDR3 sequence: CSVPRDTSIGGYTF. CDR3 sequence (DNA): TGCAGCGTTCCCCGGGACACGTCTATTGGTGGCTACACCTTC.

The V and J genes are TRBV6-6 and TRBJ2-7; 7 positions agree with TRBD2. In germline, CDR1 is MNHNY, CDR2 SVGAGI (reference sequence). The V and J ends lost 6 bases and 0 bases, in that order; junction bases with no gene match: 2. The CDR3 covers 13 residues. CDR3 protein: CASRSGGSYEQYF. CDR3 coding DNA: TGTGCCAGCAGGTCGGGAGGCTCCTACGAGCAGTACTTC.

The V gene is TRBV5-1, the J gene TRBJ2-5; TRBD2 matches 7 bases. With V trimmed by 4 bases and J by 1 base, 4 bases remained unmatched. This CDR3 has 14 residues. Per germline, CDR1 SGHRS and CDR2 YFSETQ. Written as DNA, the CDR3 is TGCGCCAGCAGCGACACTAGCGCCCAAGAGACCCAGTACTTC. Its translation: CASSDTSAQETQYF.

This clone has a single count. The gene calls are TRBV25-1 and TRBJ1-2; D remains ambiguous. The CDR3 has 12 amino acids. CDR1 is MGHDK, CDR2 SYGVNS, per germline. Trimming took off 4 bases at V and 2 bases at J, with 5 bases between the two ends. CDR3 sequence reads: CASSVGNYGYTF. DNA of the CDR3: TGTGCCAGCAGTGTTGGCAACTATGGCTACACCTTC.

The chain uses TRBV7-2 and TRBJ1-5; a weak D match, TRBD1 (6 bases). The V and J ends lost 5 bases and 5 bases respectively, with 10 bases between them. The CDR3 covers 13 residues. The germline gives CDR1 SGHTA, CDR2 FQGNSA. The CDR3 bases are TGTGCCAGCAGCCGGGACACCTATCAGCCCCAGCATTTT. Translation: CASSRDTYQPQHF.

The chain combines TRBV10-3 with TRBJ2-5, with D perhaps matching TRBD1 (5 bases). Germline CDR1 is ENHRY and CDR2 is SYGVKD. V was clipped by 0 bases and J by 9 bases, with 8 bases between them. The CDR3 covers 12 residues. The CDR3 coding sequence is TGTGCCATCAGTGAGTCTGGGGCGGCCCAGTACTTC. Translation gives CAISESGAAQYF.

About this clone: Other DNA sequences in this sample translate to the same CDR3. V is TRBV7-2 and J is TRBJ2-7; a weak D match, TRBD2 (6 bases). From germline, CDR1 is SGHTA and CDR2 FQGNSA. CDR3 length equals 14 residues. V lost 3 bases, J lost 4 bases, and 13 bases lay in between. The DNA for the CDR3 is TGTGCCAGCAGCTTGGACGGGGGAGGATACGAGCAGTACTTC. Its protein is CASSLDGGGYEQYF.

Here the CDR3 DNA reads TGCGCCAGCAGCACCGGACTATACAGCACAGATACGCAGTATTTT. It specifies CASSTGLYSTDTQYF. The chain employs TRBV5-1 and TRBJ2-3; D is perhaps TRBD2 (6 bases). This CDR3 is built from 15 residues. Between the trimmed V and J ends, which lost 4 bases and 0 bases, there was a span of 12 bases. Germline V lookup: CDR1 SGHRS, CDR2 YFSETQ.

This clone was observed once. The CDR3 sequence is CASSIGWGTGGAFF. The DNA of the CDR3 is TGTGCCAGTAGTATTGGGTGGGGGACCGGGGGAGCTTTCTTT. The V and J genes are TRBV19 and TRBJ1-1, with D possibly matching TRBD1 (5 bases). The CDR3 runs 14 residues. Trimming removed 3 bases from V and 10 bases from J, with 18 bases in between. The V gene's germline CDR1 is LNHDA and CDR2 SQIVND (reference sequence).

The rearrangement joins TRBV7-2 to TRBJ2-7, with 7 bases lining up with TRBD2. V lost 5 bases and J lost 2; bases outside the gene matches: 6. The length of the CDR3 is 14 residues. Per germline, CDR1 SGHTA and CDR2 FQGNSA. CDR3 bases: TGTGCCAGCAGCACCTGGGACTATCCCTACGAGCAGTACTTC. Encoded protein: CASSTWDYPYEQYF. Full variable domain (missing parts from reference TRBV7-2 and TRBJ2-7): GAGVSQSPSNKVTEKGKDVELRCDPISGHTALYWYRQSLGQGLEFLIYFQGNSAPDKSGLPSDRFSAERTGGSVSTLTIQRTQQEDSAVYLCASSTWDYPYEQYFGPGTRLTVT.

The CDR3 DNA reads as TGCGCCAGCAGCCATAACCTAGCCGTGGCCTACAATGAGCAGTTCTTC. As protein: CASSHNLAVAYNEQFF. The chain uses TRBV4-3 and TRBJ2-1; weak D call: TRBD2 (5 bases). CDR1 LGHNA and CDR2 YSLEER come from the germline V gene. This CDR3 contains 16 residues. Trimming took off 3 bases at V and 2 bases at J, with 14 bases between the two ends.

V gene TRBV30 combines with J gene TRBJ1-5; D uncertain. V was trimmed by 0 bases and J by 5 bases, leaving 8 bases between them. Looked up from germline, CDR1 is GTSNPN and CDR2 is SVGIG (reference sequence). The CDR3 totals 13 residues. In DNA form, the CDR3 reads TGTGCCTGGAGTGTACCAGGCTATCAGCCCCAGCATTTT. Translation: CAWSVPGYQPQHF. Using reference TRBV30 and TRBJ1-5 for the parts outside the CDR3, the full variable domain is SQTIHQWPATLVQPVGSPLSLECTVEGTSNPNLYWYRQAAGRGLQLLFYSVGIGQISSEVPQNLSASRPQDRQFILSSKKLLLSDSGFYLCAWSVPGYQPQHFGDGTRLSIL.

The V and J genes are TRBV7-6 and TRBJ2-5; D ambiguous. Between the trimmed V and J ends, which lost 5 bases and 5 bases, there was a span of 6 bases. This CDR3 has 11 amino acids. Germline V CDR1 and CDR2: SGHVS, FNYEAQ. CDR3 nucleotide sequence: TGTGCCAGCAGCCCCGGTGAGACCCAGTACTTC. As protein: CASSPGETQYF.

This clone was observed a handful of times. The genes are TRBV5-1 and TRBJ2-7, with 7 bases identical to TRBD1. The CDR3 consists of 14 residues. Germline V gene sequence: CDR1 SGHRS, CDR2 YFSETQ. V was clipped by 0 bases and J by 2 bases; unmatched bases: 2. DNA for the CDR3: TGCGCCAGCAGCTTGGACAGGGGTCCCTACGAGCAGTACTTC. It encodes CASSLDRGPYEQYF.

The rearrangement uses TRBV19 and TRBJ2-7, with 8 bases fitting TRBD1. V dropped 3 bases and J dropped 2; count of bases not matched to a gene: 3. Germline lookup yields CDR1 LNHDA and CDR2 SQIVND (reference sequence). The CDR3 runs 14 residues. CDR3 coding DNA: TGTGCCAGTAGTATCGACAGGGGACCCTACGAGCAGTACTTC. It yields the protein CASSIDRGPYEQYF.